This TCR beta chain was obtained from a study of tumor-infiltrating lymphocytes in localized non-small cell lung cancer. Study observations and caveats: Higher tumor T cell infiltration than in uninvolved lung was supported by TCRbeta sequencing. Immunotypes IM1 and IM2 had similar TCR-derived T-cell fractions.

TCRdb keeps only in-frame clones here, not all; method: immunoSEQ multiplex PCR. Among 15,000 to 16,000 clones listed, 69% were seen once. This clone was detected once. Its antigen is not identified. Sequencing used lung tumor tissue. This TCR came from a human donor with non-small cell lung cancer.

For the CDR3, the DNA is TGTGCCAGCTCACCAGAACAGACGGAGACCCAGTACTTC. Translated, it gives CASSPEQTETQYF. The V and J genes are TRBV18 and TRBJ2-5; D remains ambiguous. Trimming cost V 2 bases and J 5 bases, with 9 bases left between them. The germline CDR1 and CDR2 sequences are KGHSH and LQKENI. The CDR3 loop spans 13 amino acids.